This is a list of T cell receptor beta chains from one sample in a study of blood T cell repertoires in COVID-19. The data were produced by immunoSEQ multiplex PCR, yet TCRdb's version contains in-frame clones alone and is incomplete. The repertoire holds around 400,000 clones, with nearly 90% as singletons. Sample: PBMCs or T cells enriched from blood (not recorded which). These TCRs come from a woman aged 30 to 39 who had recovered from COVID-19. CDR3s include the opening cysteine and the closing phenylalanine or tryptophan. Fields, in order: J gene, clone size, D gene, V gene, CDR3 length, CDR3 DNA, CDR3 protein. D genes are given only for firm matches. Expanded clones get a size class; other rows say once, few or many, or leave the size out.

>TRBJ2-1|NA|TRBD2|TRBV7-6|17
TGTGCCAGCAGCACTGGGGGCGGGACTAGGGTATACAATGAGCAGTTCTTC
CASSTGGGTRVYNEQFF
>TRBJ2-3|NA|NA|TRBV4-1|14
TGCGCCAGCAGCCAAGCAGGGCCTACAGATACGCAGTATTTT
CASSQAGPTDTQYF
>TRBJ1-2|NA|NA|TRBV28|14
TGTGCCAGCAGTCCTCTGCCCTTCGGGAATGGCTACACCTTC
CASSPLPFGNGYTF
>TRBJ2-7|NA|TRBD1|TRBV14|16
TGTGCCAGCAGCCCATTGCGGACAGGAGGAGCTCGCGAGCAGTACTTC
CASSPLRTGGAREQYF
>TRBJ1-6|once|TRBD1|TRBV7-8|15
TGTGCCAGCAGCCAACCGGGACAGGGGTATTCACCCCTCCACTTT
CASSQPGQGYSPLHF
>TRBJ1-4|NA|NA|TRBV12-5|17
TGTGCTAGTGGCCCGGGAATTCGTTTTGCAACTAATGAAAAACTGTTTTTT
CASGPGIRFATNEKLFF
>TRBJ1-4|NA|NA|TRBV5-1|17
TGCGCCAGCAGCGTATATGGAGAGGCTGCAACTAATGAAAAACTGTTTTTT
CASSVYGEAATNEKLFF
>TRBJ2-2|NA|NA|TRBV7-7|14
TGTGCCAGCAGCTTAAGTCGGGTGACCGGGGAGCTGTTTTTT
CASSLSRVTGELFF
>TRBJ2-5|NA|NA|TRBV18|15
TGTGCCAGCTCACCAGACCCCTGGGCCCAAGAGACCCAGTACTTC
CASSPDPWAQETQYF
>TRBJ1-2|NA|NA|TRBV19|14
TGTGCCAGTAGTATATGGGGCACGACCCTTCACTACACCTTC
CASSIWGTTLHYTF
>TRBJ1-5|NA|NA|TRBV21-1|15
TGTGCCAGCAGCAAAGCTTTGGAGAGGGCTCAGCCCCAGCATTTT
CASSKALERAQPQHF
>TRBJ1-4|NA|NA|TRBV24-1|17
TGTGCCACCAGTGATCTTACTGACAGGCCCCTAAAGGGACGACTGTTTTTT
CATSDLTDRPLKGRLFF
>TRBJ1-1|once|NA|TRBV7-3|13
TGTGCCAGCAGCCTCAATACAGGGACTGAAGCTTTCTTT
CASSLNTGTEAFF
>TRBJ2-1|NA|NA|TRBV10-3|14
TGTGCCATCAGTGAATCTCTAGCGTACAATGAGCAGTTCTTC
CAISESLAYNEQFF
>TRBJ2-7|NA|TRBD1|TRBV5-1|15
TGCGCCAGCAGCTTGGGACAGGGCCTCGACTACGAGCAGTACTTC
CASSLGQGLDYEQYF
>TRBJ2-7|NA|NA|TRBV29-1|13
TGCAGCGTTGAGGGGGAGGCCGGGTACGAGCAGTACTTC
CSVEGEAGYEQYF
>TRBJ1-4|once|NA|TRBV29-1|13
TGCAGCGTTGCGCCCGGTAATAATGAAAAACTGTTTTTT
CSVAPGNNEKLFF
>TRBJ1-1|NA|NA|TRBV29-1|13
TGCAGCGGCAAACAGAATTTAAACACTGAAGCTTTCTTT
CSGKQNLNTEAFF
>TRBJ1-3|once|NA|TRBV6-5|12
TGTGCCAGCAGCCAGACTGGAAACACCATATATTTT
CASSQTGNTIYF
>TRBJ1-1|NA|NA|TRBV6-5|13
TGTGCCAGCAGTTCCAGACGGGGCACTGAAGCTTTCTTT
CASSSRRGTEAFF
>TRBJ1-6|NA|NA|TRBV18|16
TGTGCCAGCTCACCATCCTTGGGACTCAAAAATTCACCCCTCCACTTT
CASSPSLGLKNSPLHF
>TRBJ1-5|once|TRBD1|TRBV4-1|18
TGCGCCAGCAGCCCGCGGACAGGGGGTCTTGGTAGCAATCAGCCCCAGCATTTT
CASSPRTGGLGSNQPQHF
>TRBJ1-1|once|TRBD1|TRBV27|16
TGTGCCAGCAGTTTTCGGGCAGGGGGCGGGGGCACTGAAGCTTTCTTT
CASSFRAGGGGTEAFF
>TRBJ1-6|once|NA|TRBV4-3|15
TGCGCCAGCAGCCAAGATAATCAGATAGCTGGACCCCTCCACTTT
CASSQDNQIAGPLHF
>TRBJ2-2|NA|TRBD1|TRBV5-1|15
TGCGCCAGCAGCTCCGGGACAGGGGCCACCGGGGAGCTGTTTTTT
CASSSGTGATGELFF
>TRBJ2-7|NA|NA|TRBV12-3/TRBV12-4|13
TGTGCCAGCAGTTTTAGACAGAGGTACGAGCAGTACTTC
CASSFRQRYEQYF
>TRBJ2-7|once|TRBD1|TRBV27|13
TGTGCCAGCAGTTCCGACAGGGCTGGCGAGCAGTACTTC
CASSSDRAGEQYF
>TRBJ2-7|NA|NA|TRBV7-2|12
TGTGCCAGCAGCTTAATCCCTTACGAGCAGTACTTC
CASSLIPYEQYF
>TRBJ1-2|NA|TRBD1|TRBV7-2|13
TGTGCCAGCAGCTCGGGACAGTTCTATGGCTACACCTTC
CASSSGQFYGYTF
>TRBJ1-2|NA|NA|TRBV4-3|13
TGCGCCAGCAGCCAAGACAGAAACTATGGCTACACCTTC
CASSQDRNYGYTF
>TRBJ2-1|NA|TRBD1|TRBV3-1/TRBV3-2|15
TGTGCCAGCAGCCAAGAGGGGACAGGGTCCAATGAGCAGTTCTTC
CASSQEGTGSNEQFF
>TRBJ2-1|NA|TRBD1|TRBV5-1|14
TGCGCCAGCAGCTTGTCACAGGGGATCCATGAGCAGTTCTTC
CASSLSQGIHEQFF
>TRBJ1-1|few|NA|TRBV11-2|13
TGTGCCAGCAGCCCCCGACAGAACACTGAAGCTTTCTTT
CASSPRQNTEAFF
>TRBJ1-2|NA|NA|TRBV9|15
TGTGCCAGCAGCCCACAAACGACAGACTACTATGGCTACACCTTC
CASSPQTTDYYGYTF
>TRBJ2-1|once|TRBD1|TRBV27|15
TGTGCCAGCAGTCGTCGCGGGACAGGGGACAATGAGCAGTTCTTC
CASSRRGTGDNEQFF
>TRBJ2-7|NA|NA|TRBV2|12
TGTGCCAGCAGTGAATGGGCTCACGAGCAGTACTTC
CASSEWAHEQYF
>TRBJ1-2|NA|NA|TRBV12-5|12
TGTGCTAGTGCCCGTCCTCCCTATGGCTACACCTTC
CASARPPYGYTF
>TRBJ1-3|NA|NA|TRBV15|15
TGTGCCACCAGCGAGACAGCATTCTCTGGAAACACCATATATTTT
CATSETAFSGNTIYF
>TRBJ2-7|NA|NA|TRBV27|14
TGTGCCAGCAGTTCCGGCAGGGGGGTCTACGAGCAGTACTTC
CASSSGRGVYEQYF
>TRBJ1-1|NA|NA|TRBV7-9|15
TGTGCCAGCAGCGCCGAGGGTGGTTTTTACACTGAAGCTTTCTTT
CASSAEGGFYTEAFF
>TRBJ2-3|NA|NA|TRBV5-6|16
TGTGCCAGCAGCTTGGGGCGGGGTTTAGGCACAGATACGCAGTATTTT
CASSLGRGLGTDTQYF
>TRBJ2-7|once|TRBD2|TRBV2|14
TGTGCCAGCACCTATGGGGGACTAGCATACGAGCAGTACTTC
CASTYGGLAYEQYF
>TRBJ1-2|NA|NA|TRBV11-2|12
TGTGCCAGCAGGCGCGGAAGCGAGAGCTACACCTTC
CASRRGSESYTF
>TRBJ1-6|NA|TRBD1|TRBV4-1|16
TGCGCCAGCAGCCAAGGTCCGGAGGGGGCTGATTCACCCCTCCACTTT
CASSQGPEGADSPLHF
>TRBJ2-1|NA|TRBD2|TRBV7-9|15
TGTGCCAGCAGCTTATCGACTAGCGTCCACAATGAGCAGTTCTTC
CASSLSTSVHNEQFF
>TRBJ2-6|NA|TRBD1|TRBV7-3|19
TGTGCCAGCAGCTTATACGGAACAGGGGACCTCTCTGGGGCCAACGTCCTGACTTTC
CASSLYGTGDLSGANVLTF
>TRBJ1-2|NA|NA|TRBV5-8|14
TGTGCCAGCAGCTTGAGTGGATGGGAGTATGGCTACACCTTC
CASSLSGWEYGYTF
>TRBJ2-5|NA|NA|TRBV18|15
TGTGCCAGCTCACCAGCGGGCTTACCCAAAGAGACCCAGTACTTC
CASSPAGLPKETQYF
>TRBJ1-1|NA|NA|TRBV6-2/TRBV6-3|14
TGTGCCAGCAGTTTACGAGGGAGGGACACTGAAGCTTTCTTT
CASSLRGRDTEAFF
>TRBJ2-7|NA|NA|TRBV10-1|15
TGCGCCAGCACCACCTCAGGGGCCCTTCCCTACGAGCAGTACTTC
CASTTSGALPYEQYF
>TRBJ1-1|once|NA|TRBV10-3|15
TGTGCCACCATCAGGGAGGGGGAAATGAACACTGAAGCTTTCTTT
CATIREGEMNTEAFF
>TRBJ1-5|NA|NA|TRBV19|14
TGTGCCAGTAGTCGACAGCATAGCAATCAGCCCCAGCATTTT
CASSRQHSNQPQHF
>TRBJ2-2|once|NA|TRBV4-3|15
TGCGCCAGCAGCCAAGGGCGGGGTTTATCCGGGGAGCTGTTTTTT
CASSQGRGLSGELFF